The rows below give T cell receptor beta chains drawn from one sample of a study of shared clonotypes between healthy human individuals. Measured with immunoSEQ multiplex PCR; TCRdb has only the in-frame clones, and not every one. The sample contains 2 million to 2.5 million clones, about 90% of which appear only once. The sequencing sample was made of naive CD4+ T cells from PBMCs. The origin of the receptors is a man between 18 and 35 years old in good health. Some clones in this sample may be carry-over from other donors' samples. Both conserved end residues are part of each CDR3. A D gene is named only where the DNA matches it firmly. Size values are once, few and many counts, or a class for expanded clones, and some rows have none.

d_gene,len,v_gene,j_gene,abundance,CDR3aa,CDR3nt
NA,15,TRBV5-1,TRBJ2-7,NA,CASSLDGGTVYEQYF,TGCGCCAGCAGCTTGGACGGCGGGACGGTCTACGAGCAGTACTTC
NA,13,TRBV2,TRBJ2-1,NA,CASSLASAGEQFF,TGTGCCAGCAGTCTCGCTAGCGCGGGGGAGCAGTTCTTC
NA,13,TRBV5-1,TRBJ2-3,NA,CASSISRADTQYF,TGCGCCAGCAGCATAAGTAGGGCAGATACGCAGTATTTT
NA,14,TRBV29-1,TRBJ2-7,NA,CSALLGQTSYEQYF,TGCAGCGCCCTGCTTGGACAGACTTCCTACGAGCAGTACTTC
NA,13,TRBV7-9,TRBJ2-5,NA,CASSLGTQETQYF,TGTGCCAGCAGCTTAGGGACACAAGAGACCCAGTACTTC
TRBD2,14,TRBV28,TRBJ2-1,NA,CASRLARGYNEQFF,TGTGCCAGCAGACTAGCGCGTGGATACAATGAGCAGTTCTTC
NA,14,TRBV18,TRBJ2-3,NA,CASSTTTSTDTQYF,TGTGCCAGCTCAACGACGACAAGCACAGATACGCAGTATTTT
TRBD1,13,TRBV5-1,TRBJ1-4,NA,CASSLNRGEKLFF,TGCGCCAGCAGCTTGAACAGGGGTGAAAAACTGTTTTTT
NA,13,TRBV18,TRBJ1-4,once,CASYTAFNEKLFF,TGTGCCAGCTACACGGCTTTCAATGAAAAACTGTTTTTT
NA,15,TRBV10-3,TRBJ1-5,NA,CAISAGTDGNQPQHF,TGTGCCATCAGCGCAGGGACTGACGGCAATCAGCCCCAGCATTTT
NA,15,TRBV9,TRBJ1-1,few,CASSVEVDMNTEAFF,TGTGCCAGCAGCGTAGAGGTGGATATGAACACTGAAGCTTTCTTT
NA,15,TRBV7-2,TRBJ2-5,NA,CASARASTSQETQYF,TGTGCCAGCGCGAGAGCGTCAACTTCCCAAGAGACCCAGTACTTC
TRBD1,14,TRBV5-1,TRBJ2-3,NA,CASSQGQRTDTQYF,TGCGCCAGCAGCCAGGGACAGAGGACAGATACGCAGTATTTT
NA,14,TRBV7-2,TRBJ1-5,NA,CASSLEYSNQPQHF,TGTGCCAGCAGCTTAGAGTATAGCAATCAGCCCCAGCATTTT
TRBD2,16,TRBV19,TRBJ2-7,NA,CASMGLTSGGSYEQYF,TGTGCCAGTATGGGCCTAACTAGCGGGGGTTCCTACGAGCAGTACTTC
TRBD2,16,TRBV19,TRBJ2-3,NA,CASSIFGLAGADTQYF,TGTGCCAGTAGTATATTTGGACTAGCGGGAGCAGATACGCAGTATTTT
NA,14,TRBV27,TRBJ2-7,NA,CASSRIGQTGEQYF,TGTGCCAGCAGCCGCATCGGACAGACAGGCGAGCAGTACTTC
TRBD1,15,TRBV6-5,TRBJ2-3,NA,CASSDRGLGTDTQYF,TGTGCCAGCAGCGACAGGGGGCTTGGCACAGATACGCAGTATTTT
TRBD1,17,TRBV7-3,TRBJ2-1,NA,CASSFLPGQGFYNEQFF,TGTGCCAGCAGCTTCCTCCCGGGACAGGGGTTCTACAATGAGCAGTTCTTC
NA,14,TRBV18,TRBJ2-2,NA,CASSPQTITGELFF,TGTGCCAGCTCACCACAGACAATCACCGGGGAGCTGTTTTTT
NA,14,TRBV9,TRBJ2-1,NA,CASSVAGNRFEQFF,TGTGCCAGCAGCGTAGCGGGGAATCGTTTTGAGCAGTTCTTC
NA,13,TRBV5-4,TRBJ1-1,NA,CASSPPLNTEAFF,TGTGCCAGCAGCCCCCCCCTGAACACTGAAGCTTTCTTT
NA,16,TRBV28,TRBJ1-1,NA,CASSLGLGGPNTEAFF,TGTGCCAGCAGTTTAGGCTTGGGAGGGCCGAACACTGAAGCTTTCTTT
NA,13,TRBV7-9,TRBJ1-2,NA,CASSIATDYGYTF,TGTGCCAGCAGCATCGCGACAGACTATGGCTACACCTTC
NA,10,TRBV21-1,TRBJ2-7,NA,CASRGARQYF,TGTGCCAGCAGGGGGGCCCGGCAGTACTTC
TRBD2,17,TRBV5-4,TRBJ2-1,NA,CASSLVPSGPSYNEQFF,TGTGCCAGCAGCTTGGTGCCTAGCGGGCCGTCCTACAATGAGCAGTTCTTC
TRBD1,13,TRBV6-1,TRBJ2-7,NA,CASSGQTGNEQYF,TGTGCCAGCAGTGGTCAGACAGGGAACGAGCAGTACTTC
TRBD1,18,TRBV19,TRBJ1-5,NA,CASERTGPTRYSNQPQHF,TGTGCCAGTGAAAGGACAGGGCCTACCAGGTATAGCAATCAGCCCCAGCATTTT